This is a list of T cell receptor beta chains from one sample in a study of breast tumors, draining lymph nodes, adjacent tissues. Via MiXCR, TCRdb re-called the multiplex PCR reads, giving one row per CDR3 protein. The table lists 17,000 or so distinct CDR3 sequences, about 40% of them singletons. The sequencing input was breast tumor tissue. The receptors here all came from a female donor with breast cancer. Some clones in this sample may be carry-over from other donors' samples. The CDR3 runs from the conserved cysteine through the conserved F or W.

v_call: TRBV12-3/TRBV12-4; j_call: TRBJ2-5; cdr3_aa: CASSPSGTWQETQYF
v_call: TRBV19; j_call: TRBJ1-2; cdr3_aa: CASSGRQDYGYTF
v_call: TRBV5-6; j_call: TRBJ1-5; cdr3_aa: CASSLNGPSSNQPQHF
v_call: TRBV28; j_call: TRBJ1-4; cdr3_aa: CASSDRDRANEKLFF
v_call: TRBV7-2; j_call: TRBJ2-1; cdr3_aa: CASSWTSGSNEQFF
v_call: TRBV5-1; j_call: TRBJ2-2; cdr3_aa: CTSNPRQNAYTGELFF
v_call: TRBV28; j_call: TRBJ1-2; cdr3_aa: CASSLPVSLYGYTF
v_call: TRBV20-1; j_call: TRBJ2-2; cdr3_aa: CSARTSLNTGELFF
v_call: TRBV7-9; j_call: TRBJ1-1; cdr3_aa: CASSPGTPEAFF
v_call: TRBV9; j_call: TRBJ2-1; cdr3_aa: CASSPSRDRGYEQFF
v_call: TRBV2; j_call: TRBJ2-2; cdr3_aa: CASRDPGELFF
v_call: TRBV2; j_call: TRBJ1-2; cdr3_aa: CASSGEGKGYGYTF
v_call: TRBV18; j_call: TRBJ2-7; cdr3_aa: CASSSSAFYEQYF
v_call: TRBV2; j_call: TRBJ1-6; cdr3_aa: CASSEGQGYNSPLHF
v_call: TRBV25-1; j_call: TRBJ2-7; cdr3_aa: CASSEPTSGQYF
v_call: TRBV11-3; j_call: TRBJ1-6; cdr3_aa: CASSFRQGRYNSPLHF
v_call: TRBV5-1; j_call: TRBJ2-3; cdr3_aa: CASKSGSPADTQYF
v_call: TRBV19; j_call: TRBJ1-4; cdr3_aa: CASSIGEYQFF
v_call: TRBV2; j_call: TRBJ2-7; cdr3_aa: CASSLTSGAGVDEQYF
v_call: TRBV12-3/TRBV12-4; j_call: TRBJ2-7; cdr3_aa: CASSFGSSSEQYF
v_call: TRBV9; j_call: TRBJ2-1; cdr3_aa: CASSLRGPPLF
v_call: TRBV6-6; j_call: TRBJ2-5; cdr3_aa: CASSQSGTRGGTQYF
v_call: TRBV19; j_call: TRBJ1-4; cdr3_aa: CASTLSGIGEKLFF
v_call: TRBV28; j_call: TRBJ2-7; cdr3_aa: CASSLWQGGRSKYF
v_call: TRBV7-9; j_call: TRBJ1-5; cdr3_aa: CASSLGANQPQHF
v_call: TRBV5-1; j_call: TRBJ2-2; cdr3_aa: CASSSGTGAGNTGELFF
v_call: TRBV20-1; j_call: TRBJ2-5; cdr3_aa: CSAQYQETQSF
v_call: TRBV4-2; j_call: TRBJ1-6; cdr3_aa: CASSLQDRDDNSPLHF
v_call: TRBV9; j_call: TRBJ1-6; cdr3_aa: CASSSGTGGSPLPF
v_call: TRBV6-1; j_call: TRBJ1-5; cdr3_aa: CASSEDGGKGNQPQHF
v_call: TRBV7-9; j_call: TRBJ2-2; cdr3_aa: CASSPQGRGTSGRVHGTGELFF
v_call: TRBV29-1; j_call: TRBJ2-7; cdr3_aa: CSVRTDYEQYF
v_call: TRBV10-3; j_call: TRBJ2-1; cdr3_aa: CAISSANNEQFF
v_call: TRBV5-6; j_call: TRBJ2-5; cdr3_aa: CASRISGRVQETQYF
v_call: TRBV6-1; j_call: TRBJ2-2; cdr3_aa: CAGGLGTGELFF
v_call: TRBV19; j_call: TRBJ1-2; cdr3_aa: CASSIGQGSNGYTF
v_call: TRBV7-2; j_call: TRBJ2-1; cdr3_aa: CASSSPISGIIQSNEQFF
v_call: TRBV19; j_call: TRBJ2-3; cdr3_aa: CASSPFGRGLDTQYF
v_call: TRBV5-4; j_call: TRBJ2-2; cdr3_aa: CASSLGGANTGELFF
v_call: TRBV7-9; j_call: TRBJ1-1; cdr3_aa: CASSFQSEAFF
v_call: TRBV6-5; j_call: TRBJ1-5; cdr3_aa: CASSYAGNQPQHF
v_call: TRBV7-3; j_call: TRBJ2-1; cdr3_aa: CASSRGGGGSSDDGQFF
v_call: TRBV7-2; j_call: TRBJ1-2; cdr3_aa: CASSSGTVGYGYTF
v_call: TRBV20-1; j_call: TRBJ2-3; cdr3_aa: CSARVGRGGLSDTQYF
v_call: TRBV12-3/TRBV12-4; j_call: TRBJ1-1; cdr3_aa: CASSHTGNVPTEAFF
v_call: TRBV24-1; j_call: TRBJ2-3; cdr3_aa: CATSDTPGTVITDTQYF
v_call: TRBV5-1; j_call: TRBJ2-7; cdr3_aa: CASSPGQGGEQYF
v_call: TRBV6-1; j_call: TRBJ2-3; cdr3_aa: CASSEAGTSGDTQYF
v_call: TRBV9; j_call: TRBJ2-1; cdr3_aa: CAYGEFLGDEQFF
v_call: TRBV2; j_call: TRBJ2-6; cdr3_aa: CASSAGALSSGANVLTF
v_call: TRBV6-4; j_call: TRBJ2-2; cdr3_aa: CASSDGGGGELFF
v_call: TRBV15; j_call: TRBJ2-7; cdr3_aa: CATRDPTGFLYEQYF
v_call: TRBV7-9; j_call: TRBJ2-7; cdr3_aa: CASSYSGRSEQYF
v_call: TRBV6-5; j_call: TRBJ2-7; cdr3_aa: CASSLQGYEQYF
v_call: TRBV28; j_call: TRBJ2-3; cdr3_aa: CASSWDRVTDTQYF
v_call: TRBV4-2; j_call: TRBJ2-7; cdr3_aa: CASSQAREQYF
v_call: TRBV3-1; j_call: TRBJ2-7; cdr3_aa: CASSQEKSYEQYF
v_call: TRBV5-1; j_call: TRBJ1-5; cdr3_aa: CASSFSGTVNQPQHF